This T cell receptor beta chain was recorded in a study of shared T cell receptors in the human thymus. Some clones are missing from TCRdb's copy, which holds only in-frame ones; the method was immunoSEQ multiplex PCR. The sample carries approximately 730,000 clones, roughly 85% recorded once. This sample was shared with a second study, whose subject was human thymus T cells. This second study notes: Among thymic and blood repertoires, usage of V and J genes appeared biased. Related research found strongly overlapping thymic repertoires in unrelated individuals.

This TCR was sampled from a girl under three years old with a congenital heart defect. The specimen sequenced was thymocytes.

The CDR3 nucleotides are TGCGCCAGCAGCCAAGATCCGGGCAGGACAGCCCCCTCTGGGGCCAACGTCCTGACTTTC. Protein: CASSQDPGRTAPSGANVLTF. The genes are TRBV4-1 and TRBJ2-6; D perhaps matches TRBD1 (6 bases). CDR1 is MGHRA, CDR2 YSYEKL, per germline. The CDR3 sequence is 20 residues long. V gave up 0 bases and J gave up 0 bases, with 18 bases separating them.